One and the same sample provided the 22 T cell receptor beta chains below, sequenced in a study of early T cells in non-severe SARS-CoV-2 infection. TCRdb analysed the 5' RACE reads with MiXCR anew, one entry per CDR3 protein. This table has more than 85,000 distinct CDR3 sequences, about 12% appearing once. The sequences come from whole blood, collected at baseline. The receptors were sampled from an adult who was a healthcare worker with PCR-confirmed SARS-CoV-2 infection or an uninfected control (not recorded which).

This clonotype has a count of ten or more. The genes are TRBV12-3 or TRBV12-4 and TRBJ1-4; D uncertain. The CDR3 is made up of 16 amino acids. V was clipped by 1 base and J by 5 bases, with 14 bases between them. The CDR3 coding sequence is TGTGCCAGCAGTTTAGGGGTGGATCTATACAATGAAAAACTGTTTTTT. Protein product: CASSLGVDLYNEKLFF.

V is TRBV6-1 and J is TRBJ1-2, with D possibly TRBD1 on 5 matching bases. This CDR3 has 14 amino acids. Trimming left V 2 bases short and J 8 bases short, with 15 bases between. Germline assignment: CDR1 MNHNS and CDR2 SASEGT. The CDR3 DNA follows: TGTGCCAGCAGTGAAACGAGGGGTACGGACGGCTACACCTTC. Residues: CASSETRGTDGYTF.

This clonotype was observed a handful of times. This sequence joins TRBV12-3 or TRBV12-4 and TRBJ2-7; D not certain. The germline V and J ends were trimmed by 5 bases and 0 bases, with 8 bases remaining between them. CDR3 length: 13 amino acids. The CDR3 DNA sequence: TGTGCCAGCAGTCACCTCTCCTCCTACGAGCAGTACTTC. Protein sequence: CASSHLSSYEQYF.

The chain uses TRBV20-1 and TRBJ1-3; TRBD1 agrees at 7 bases. Per the germline V gene, CDR1 is DFQATT and CDR2 is SNEGSKA (reference sequence). With 6 bases clipped from V and 1 base from J, the junction kept 9 bases outside the gene matches. The CDR3 spans 15 residues. CDR3 in DNA: TGCAGTGCCCTAAAGGACAGGTTTTCTGGAAACACCATATATTTT. Its translation: CSALKDRFSGNTIYF.

This clonotype was observed many times. V is TRBV7-9 and J is TRBJ2-3; D not resolved. The V gene's germline CDR1 is SEHNR and CDR2 FQNEAQ (reference sequence). The CDR3 covers 11 residues. V was trimmed by 5 bases and J by 2 bases, leaving 2 bases between them. The CDR3 nucleotides read TGTGCCAGCAGCGTCACAGATACGCAGTATTTT. It encodes CASSVTDTQYF.

The V call is TRBV2, the J call TRBJ2-5; D ambiguous. Between the trimmed V and J ends, which lost 6 bases and 9 bases, there was a span of 11 bases. Germline V gene sequence: CDR1 SNHLY, CDR2 FYNNEI. The CDR3 contains 11 residues. The CDR3 DNA sequence: TGTGCCAGCAGCCTCGCCAGGCCCCAGTACTTC. Translation: CASSLARPQYF.

This chain uses TRBV20-1 with TRBJ2-1; maybe TRBD1 (6 bases). Trimming pared 6 bases from V and 0 bases from J, leaving 21 bases between. CDR1 DFQATT and CDR2 SNEGSKA come from the germline V gene (reference sequence). The CDR3 is 17 amino acids. CDR3 residues: CSARTVNRKSSYNEQFF. In nucleotides, the CDR3 is TGCAGTGCCCGGACAGTAAATAGAAAAAGCTCCTACAATGAGCAGTTCTTC.

The gene calls are TRBV29-1 and TRBJ2-5; D is possibly TRBD2 (6 bases). The CDR3 consists of 12 residues. The germline CDR1 and CDR2 sequences are SQVTM and ANQGSEA. Trimming shortened V by 7 bases and J by 4 bases, and 13 bases separated the two germline ends. The CDR3 protein is CSGTEGAETQYF. CDR3 bases: TGCAGCGGGACGGAGGGAGCAGAGACCCAGTACTTC.

This clonotype was seen a few times. The chain couples TRBV7-3 to TRBJ2-1; tentatively, D is TRBD1 (6 bases). Trimming removed 4 bases at V and 1 base at J, with 8 bases between. The CDR3 is 14 amino acids. Germline CDR1 is SGHTA and CDR2 is FQGTGA. The CDR3 loop reads CASSSQGSYNEQFF. The CDR3 bases are TGTGCCAGCAGCTCCCAGGGGTCCTACAATGAGCAGTTCTTC. The whole variable domain, remainder taken from reference TRBV7-3 and TRBJ2-1, is GAGVSQTPSNKVTEKGKYVELRCDPISGHTALYWYRQSLGQGPEFLIYFQGTGAADDSGLPNDRFFAVRPEGSVSTLKIQRTERGDSAVYLCASSSQGSYNEQFFGPGTRLTVL.

Comment on this clonotype: One junction end disagrees with the germline gene, perhaps due to a read error. The chain is built from TRBV20-1 and TRBJ2-3; D uncertain. Germline V gene lookup returns CDR1 DFQATT and CDR2 SNEGSKA (reference sequence). There are 14 residues in the CDR3. This CDR3 reads CSARALGNTDTQYF. In DNA, the CDR3 is TGCAGTGCCAGAGCCCTGGGGAACACAGATACGCAGTATTTT.

This clonotype was detected a few times. The chain couples TRBV11-2 to TRBJ2-7; a possible D gene is TRBD2 (6 bases). The CDR3 sequence is 15 residues long. Trimming shortened V by 5 bases and J by 6 bases, and 20 bases separated the two germline ends. Per the germline V gene, CDR1 is SGHAT and CDR2 is FQNNGV. The CDR3 loop reads CASSPVPGTFSEQYF. The CDR3 coding sequence is TGTGCCAGCAGCCCCGTCCCGGGGACTTTCAGCGAGCAGTACTTC.

This clonotype was seen a few times. The genes are TRBV20-1 and TRBJ1-6, with TRBD1 matching 8 bases. V lost 4 bases to trimming and J lost 7 bases; unmatched junction nucleotides: 3. The CDR3 totals 13 residues. CDR1 and CDR2 (germline): DFQATT, SNEGSKA (reference sequence). The DNA of the CDR3 is TGCAGTGCTACGGGACAGGAGAATTCACCCCTCCACTTT. Its protein is CSATGQENSPLHF.

This clonotype was seen only a few times. The CDR3 DNA is TGCGCCAGCAGCTTGTCCCTAGCGGGGACCGGGGAGCTGTTTTTT. It encodes CASSLSLAGTGELFF. V gene TRBV5-1 combines with J gene TRBJ2-2, with 9 bases aligning to TRBD2. Germline trimming cut 1 base from V and 5 bases from J; bases unmatched to any gene: 3. Germline CDR1 SGHRS, CDR2 YFSETQ. The length of the CDR3 is 15 residues.

Only a few counts were recorded for this clonotype. J is TRBJ2-7 and V is TRBV6-6, with a tentative D call TRBD1 (6 bases). This CDR3 spans 14 amino acids. CDR1 and CDR2 from the germline V gene are MNHNY and SVGAGI (reference sequence). Trimming pared 4 bases from V and 0 bases from J, leaving 10 bases between. CDR3 region: CASSLKGGSYEQYF. The CDR3 nucleotides are TGTGCCAGCAGTTTGAAAGGGGGCTCCTACGAGCAGTACTTC.

This clonotype was counted only a few times. The chain has TRBV2 and TRBJ2-3; TRBD2 aligns across 12 bases. The CDR3 spans 17 residues. V lost 0 bases to trimming and J lost 6 bases; unmatched junction nucleotides: 7. The germline V gene encodes CDR1 SNHLY and CDR2 FYNNEI. The CDR3 DNA reads TGTGCCAGCAGTGAAGCGCGGACTAGCGGGGTGGCGGATACGCAGTATTTT. It is translated as CASSEARTSGVADTQYF.

This clonotype was counted a few times. The rearrangement uses TRBV11-1 and TRBJ2-3; tentatively, D is TRBD1 (6 bases). Trimming removed 0 bases from V and 7 bases from J, with 14 bases in between. Germline loops: CDR1 SGHAT, CDR2 FQDESV (reference sequence). This CDR3 comprises 15 residues. CDR3 sequence (DNA): TGTGCCAGCAGCTTAGCGAGTAGGGGGACAAATACGCAGTATTTT. Protein sequence: CASSLASRGTNTQYF.

CDR3 coding DNA: TGCGCCAGCAGCTTGGGCCCTGGAGGCACCAACACTGAAGCTTTCTTT. It specifies CASSLGPGGTNTEAFF. The chain has TRBV5-1 and TRBJ1-1, with D unresolved. V was trimmed by 0 bases and J by 2 bases, leaving 14 bases between them. This CDR3 has 16 residues. The germline CDR1 and CDR2 sequences are SGHRS and YFSETQ.

This clonotype was seen only a few times. The gene calls are TRBV29-1 and TRBJ1-1; 7 bases are a match to TRBD1. This CDR3 region has 15 residues. Germline V gene lookup returns CDR1 SQVTM and CDR2 ANQGSEA. J lost 7 bases, V lost 7 bases, and 18 bases had no gene match. The CDR3 loop reads CSARGKKGPRVEAFF. CDR3 DNA sequence: TGCAGCGCCAGGGGGAAGAAGGGACCGCGGGTTGAAGCTTTCTTT.

This clonotype turned up a few times. The rearrangement uses TRBV7-2 and TRBJ2-7, with D perhaps TRBD1 or TRBD2 (5 bases each). The CDR3 is made up of 13 amino acids. Germline V gene lookup returns CDR1 SGHTA and CDR2 FQGNSA. V was clipped by 5 bases and J by 5 bases, with 13 bases between them. CDR3 sequence: CASSQGPLDEQYF. CDR3 sequence (DNA): TGTGCCAGCAGCCAGGGACCCCTTGACGAGCAGTACTTC.

A few counts support this clonotype. The chain carries TRBV12-3 or TRBV12-4 and TRBJ2-1; 9 nucleotides match TRBD1. V shed 6 bases and J 8 bases; nucleotides not matched to a gene: 8. This CDR3 contains 14 residues. This CDR3 reads CASRRTGVTDEQFF. CDR3 in DNA: TGTGCCAGCAGACGGACAGGGGTTACCGATGAGCAGTTCTTC.

This clonotype was seen a few times. The V gene is TRBV7-3, the J gene TRBJ2-7; TRBD2 might be the D (7 bases). The CDR3 contains 16 residues. The germline gives CDR1 SGHTA, CDR2 FQGTGA. The V end was cut by 4 bases, the J end by 2 bases, with 18 bases between. CDR3 bases: TGTGCCAGCAGCTCAAGGGGGGGCGGCCTACCCTACGAGCAGTACTTC. Amino acids: CASSSRGGGLPYEQYF.

This clonotype was observed a handful of times. This chain uses TRBV2 with TRBJ2-3; the match to TRBD2 covers 7 bases. CDR1 SNHLY and CDR2 FYNNEI come from the germline V gene. There are 16 residues in the CDR3. V lost 6 bases, J lost 2 bases, and 11 bases stayed unmatched. CDR3 protein: CASSGGLAEYTDTQYF. CDR3 in DNA: TGTGCCAGCAGCGGCGGTCTAGCGGAATACACAGATACGCAGTATTTT.